The T cell receptor beta chain described here comes from a study of cytomegalovirus exposure and HLA in healthy donors. Study-level background: Early released data comprised about 90 million unique TCRs from HLA-typed donors. Notes on the study in general: Some V segments, TRBV6-2 and TRBV6-3 among them, were indistinguishable and were therefore excluded. Earlier results showed most TCR beta V segments being productive about 90% or about 30% of the time.

Nominal health characterized the donors when sampled, though unrecorded immune exposures were likely. The ends were cut back, 6 bases at V and 6 bases at J, with 9 bases in the middle. CDR1 SGHDT and CDR2 YYEEEE come from the germline V gene. The CDR3 runs to 11 residues. Researchers ran the PCR with 60 Vbeta and 13 Jbeta primers. Sequenced by immunoSEQ multiplex PCR; TCRdb stores in-frame clones only, minus some. The sample holds about 190,000 clones, 85% seen once. A remark on this clone: Its cognate antigen is unknown.

The sequencing input was PBMCs. The sequence was obtained from a boy aged 2 to 10 in good health and CMV-seronegative. V is TRBV5-6 and J is TRBJ1-2; possibly TRBD1 for D (6 bases). CDR3 protein: CASMYRDGYTF. Here the CDR3 DNA reads TGTGCCAGCATGTACAGGGATGGCTACACCTTC.